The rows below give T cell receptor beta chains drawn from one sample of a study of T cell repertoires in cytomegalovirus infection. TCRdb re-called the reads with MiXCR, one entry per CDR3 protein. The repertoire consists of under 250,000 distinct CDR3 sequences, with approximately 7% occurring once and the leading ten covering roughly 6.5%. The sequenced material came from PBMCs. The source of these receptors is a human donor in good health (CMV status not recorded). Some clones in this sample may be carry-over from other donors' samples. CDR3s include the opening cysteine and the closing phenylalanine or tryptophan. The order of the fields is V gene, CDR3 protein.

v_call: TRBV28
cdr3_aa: CASGTGTSYEQFF

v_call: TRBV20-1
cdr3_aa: CSARWQGSETQYF

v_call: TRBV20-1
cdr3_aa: CSVGQGGPGELFF

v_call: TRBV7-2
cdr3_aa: CASSLTSGGHNEQFF

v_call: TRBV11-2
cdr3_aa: CASSLERGYSTGELFF

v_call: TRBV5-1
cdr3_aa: CASTFGQGGGYTF

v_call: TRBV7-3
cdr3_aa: CASSPWTSGAYNEQFF

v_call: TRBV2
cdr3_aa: CASSAMGGDTEAFF

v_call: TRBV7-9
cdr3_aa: CASSLSSSGTMNTEAFF

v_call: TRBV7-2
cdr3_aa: CASSLGVGRGQETQYF

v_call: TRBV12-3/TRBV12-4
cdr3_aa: CASSLSDNSPLHF

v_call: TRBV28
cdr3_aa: CASRPTLTGLVEKLFF

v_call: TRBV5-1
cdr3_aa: CASSFTHTEAFF

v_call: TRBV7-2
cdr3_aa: CASSSSGTALPSQETQYF

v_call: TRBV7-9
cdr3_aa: CASSRTGFLGGYTF

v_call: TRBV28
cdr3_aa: CASSTRDRPSGAQYF

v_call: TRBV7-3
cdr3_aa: CASSSGQNQPQHF

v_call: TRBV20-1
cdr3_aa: CSARDGAGAYNEQFF

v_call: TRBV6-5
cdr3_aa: CASSHPVGRGDAGELFF

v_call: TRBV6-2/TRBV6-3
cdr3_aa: CASSYPLGQGTF

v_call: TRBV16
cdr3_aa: CASSQSGIRTDTQYF

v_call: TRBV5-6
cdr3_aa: CASSLGLPDTQYF

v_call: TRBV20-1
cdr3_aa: CSAPLDSYYGYTF

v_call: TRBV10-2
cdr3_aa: CASKVAGGPNTGELFF

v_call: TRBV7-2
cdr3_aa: CASSSSGRNEAFF

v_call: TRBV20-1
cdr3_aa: CSARPSWRGNTGELFF

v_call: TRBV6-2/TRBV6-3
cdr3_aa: CASSYPAGISYNEQFF

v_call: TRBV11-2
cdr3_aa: CASSYFGGTSGGANSYEQYF

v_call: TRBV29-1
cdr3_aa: CSVVRGTQETQYF

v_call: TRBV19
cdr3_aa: CASSIGTAGGNEKLFF

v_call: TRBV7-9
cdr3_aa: CASSLEVGATNEKLFF

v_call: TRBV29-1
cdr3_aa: CSVVGRGSTDTQYF

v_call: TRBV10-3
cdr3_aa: CAISEMVAPGELFF

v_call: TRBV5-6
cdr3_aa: CASSFEGLRTGELFF

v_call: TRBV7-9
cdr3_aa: CASSVVAGVVETQYF

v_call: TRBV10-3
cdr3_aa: CAISEGEGANYGYTF

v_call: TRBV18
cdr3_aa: CASSPPDGSRTQHF

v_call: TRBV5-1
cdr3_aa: CASSLEQVSDTQYF

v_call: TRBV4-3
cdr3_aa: CASSQEGTGAVGYTF

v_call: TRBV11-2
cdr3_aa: CASSLRGEPYEQYF

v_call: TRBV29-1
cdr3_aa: CSVESGAETQYF

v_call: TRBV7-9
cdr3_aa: CASSLARRTGRAYRSNQPQHF

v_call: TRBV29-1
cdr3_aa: CSVISGALAKNIQYF

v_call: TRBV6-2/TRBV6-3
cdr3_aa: CASSSGGTGRSSRKLFF

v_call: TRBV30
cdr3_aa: CASVGVRETQYF